Reported below is one TCR beta chain. The data are from a study of blood T cell repertoires in COVID-19. For the study at large: The analysed material was cDNA or gDNA that came from T cells, B-cell-depleted T cells, or PBMCs.

The table came from immunoSEQ multiplex PCR; TCRdb's copy has only in-frame clones and leaves some out. The sample consists of about 220,000 clones, 84% of them appearing once. Germline assignment: CDR1 SGDLS and CDR2 YYNGEE. The CDR3 contains 14 residues. With 4 bases clipped from V and 4 bases from J, the junction kept 6 bases outside the gene matches. The chain uses TRBV9 and TRBJ1-2; 8 bases fit TRBD1. The sequence was collected from a man in his fifties with active or convalescent COVID-19. Sequenced input: peripheral blood. The CDR3, as DNA: TGTGCCAGCAGCCAAGGACAGGGAGTCTATGGCTACACCTTC. Translating it yields CASSQGQGVYGYTF.